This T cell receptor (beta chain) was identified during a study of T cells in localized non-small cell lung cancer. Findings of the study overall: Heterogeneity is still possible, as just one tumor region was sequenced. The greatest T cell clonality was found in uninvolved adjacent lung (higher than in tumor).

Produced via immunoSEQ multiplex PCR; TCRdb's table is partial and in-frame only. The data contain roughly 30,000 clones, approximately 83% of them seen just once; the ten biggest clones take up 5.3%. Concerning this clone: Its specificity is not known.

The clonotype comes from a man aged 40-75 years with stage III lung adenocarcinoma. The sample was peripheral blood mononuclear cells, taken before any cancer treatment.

The CDR3 sequence: CAWRGWTTVMKYF. The CDR3 DNA sequence: TGTGCCTGGCGTGGCTGGACTACGGTAATGAAGTACTTC. This chain links TRBV30 with TRBJ2-7, with a tentative D call TRBD2 (6 bases). The length of the CDR3 is 13 residues. CDR1 is GTSNPN and CDR2 is SVGIG in the germline V gene (reference sequence). V gave up 5 bases and J gave up 11 bases, with 22 bases separating them.